This passage covers 2 T cell receptor beta chains from one sample sequenced in a study of cytomegalovirus exposure and HLA in healthy donors. It was with 60 Vbeta and 13 Jbeta primers that the PCR ran. The repertoire was sequenced with immunoSEQ multiplex PCR; TCRdb's copy has only in-frame clones and lacks some. The profile shows 210,000 or so clones, 70% to 80% of them singletons. Sequenced material: PBMCs. Source of these receptors: a girl aged 2 to 9 in good health and CMV-seronegative.

V usage is TRBV9 and J usage is TRBJ2-1; 8 nucleotides agree with TRBD2. CDR3 length: 15 amino acids. CDR1 is SGDLS and CDR2 is YYNGEE in the germline V gene. The V segment lost 0 bases and the J segment 7 bases; nucleotides outside the gene matches: 6. The CDR3 sequence is CASSVGGAGGNEQFF. CDR3 DNA: TGTGCCAGCAGCGTAGGTGGGGCGGGGGGTAATGAGCAGTTCTTC.

V and J are TRBV10-3 and TRBJ1-2; 7 bases align to TRBD1. Looked up from germline, CDR1 is ENHRY and CDR2 is SYGVKD. V lost 4 bases, J lost 5 bases, and 7 bases stayed unmatched. The length of the CDR3 is 14 residues. CDR3 DNA: TGTGCCATCAGTGCAGACACGACAGGGTATGGCTACACCTTC. Protein product: CAISADTTGYGYTF.